The following is a T cell receptor (beta chain) sequence with its context. Its specificity is unknown. This specimen belongs to a study of cytotoxic CD8 clonotypes in ibrutinib-treated CLL. The CDR3 consists of 15 residues. J gave up 0 bases and V 3 bases, and 2 bases lay outside the gene matches. Germline V CDR1 and CDR2: KGHSH, LQKENI. Study-wide points: Clonality rose at ibrutinib response, held steady in sustained remission, and fell toward baseline at progression.

Repertoires were generated with immunoSEQ multiplex PCR, while TCRdb's copy carries only in-frame clones and drops some. The repertoire holds approximately 22,000 clones, with approximately 74% as singletons. The rearrangement uses TRBV18 and TRBJ2-3; TRBD1 matches 8 bases. This clonotype was obtained from a human donor with chronic lymphocytic leukemia. The sequences come from PBMCs, collected before ibrutinib treatment. CDR3 residues: CASSPTGASTDTQYF. The CDR3 DNA is TGTGCCAGCTCACCGACAGGGGCTAGCACAGATACGCAGTATTTT.